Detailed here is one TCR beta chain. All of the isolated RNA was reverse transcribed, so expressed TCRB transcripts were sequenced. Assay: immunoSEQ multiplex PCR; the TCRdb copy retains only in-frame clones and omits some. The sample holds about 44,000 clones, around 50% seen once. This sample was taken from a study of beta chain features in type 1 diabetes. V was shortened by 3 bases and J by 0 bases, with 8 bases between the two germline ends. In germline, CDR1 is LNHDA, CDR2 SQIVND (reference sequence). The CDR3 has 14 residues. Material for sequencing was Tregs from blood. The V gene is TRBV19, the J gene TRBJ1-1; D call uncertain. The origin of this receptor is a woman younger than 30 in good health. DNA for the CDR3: TGTGCCAGTAGTATTAGAACCATGAACACTGAAGCTTTCTTT. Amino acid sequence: CASSIRTMNTEAFF.